The 28 T cell receptor beta chains presented below share a single source sample, sequenced in a study of blood T cell repertoires in COVID-19. Data came from immunoSEQ multiplex PCR; TCRdb stores just in-frame clones and leaves some out. The sample includes about 76,000 clones, around 90% of them seen just once. Sequencing was done on a sample of peripheral blood. The receptors shown here come from a human donor in a cohort sampled during active COVID-19.

The rearrangement joins TRBV18 to TRBJ2-7, with 9 nucleotides matching TRBD1. After removal of 2 bases from V and 3 bases from J, the junction contained 5 bases not matched to a gene. Germline values: CDR1 KGHSH, CDR2 LQKENI. The CDR3 totals 15 residues. Here the CDR3 DNA reads TGTGCCAGCTCACCAGGACAGGGGAGGAACTACGAGCAGTACTTC. It specifies CASSPGQGRNYEQYF. Full variable domain (rest looked up from reference TRBV18 and TRBJ2-7): NAGVMQNPRHLVRRRGQEARLRCSPMKGHSHVYWYRQLPEEGLKFMVYLQKENIIDESGMPKERFSAEFPKEGPSILRIQQVVRGDSAAYFCASSPGQGRNYEQYFGPGTRLTVT.

A note on this clone: The identical CDR3 is also encoded by other nucleotide sequences in the sample. The CDR3 is CASSRGLAGQETQYF. DNA for the CDR3: TGTGCCAGCAGCCGGGGGCTAGCGGGGCAAGAGACCCAGTACTTC. This chain joins TRBV3-1 (or the pseudogene TRBV3-2) and TRBJ2-5, with 9 bases identical to TRBD2. V was clipped by 4 bases and J by 2 bases; unmatched bases: 5. The CDR3 length is 15 residues. The germline V gene has CDR1 LGHDT and CDR2 YNNKEL (reference sequence).

V is TRBV5-5 and J is TRBJ2-3; 7 bases are a match to TRBD1. The CDR3 length is 12 residues. Germline V gene sequence: CDR1 SGHKS, CDR2 YYEKEE (reference sequence). With V trimmed by 7 bases and J by 8 bases, 7 bases remained unmatched. The CDR3 loop is CASRIRDSTQYF. In nucleotides, the CDR3 is TGTGCCAGCCGAATCCGGGACAGTACGCAGTATTTT.

The chain combines TRBV3-1 (or the pseudogene TRBV3-2) with TRBJ1-3; D remains unclear. Germline V gene data show CDR1 as LGHDT and CDR2 as YNNKEL (reference sequence). This CDR3 comprises 8 residues. With 2 bases removed from V and 15 bases from J, the gap between germline ends came to 2 bases. Here the CDR3 DNA reads TGTGCCAGCAGCCAACGATATTTT. Its translation is CASSQRYF.

This clone turned up a few times. The chain employs TRBV12-5 and TRBJ1-5; the D is unclear. Trimming removed 6 bases from V and 1 base from J, with 10 bases in between. CDR3 length: 14 amino acids. Germline CDR1 is LGHNT and CDR2 is FRNRAP. Written as DNA, the CDR3 is TGTGCTAGTGGACCCGGTCCCAGCAATCAGCCCCAGCATTTT. Protein: CASGPGPSNQPQHF.

The J gene is TRBJ2-5, the V gene TRBV5-1, with D unresolved. The V end was cut by 0 bases, the J end by 1 base, with 7 bases between. Germline V gene lookup returns CDR1 SGHRS and CDR2 YFSETQ. The CDR3 extends over 14 amino acids. In DNA, the CDR3 is TGCGCCAGCAGCTTGGGAGACATCCAAGAGACCCAGTACTTC. Translating it yields CASSLGDIQETQYF.

Here the CDR3 reads CASSYSGLRDEQFF. CDR3 bases: TGTGCCAGCAGTTACTCGGGACTCCGCGATGAGCAGTTCTTC. The rearrangement links TRBV6-6 to TRBJ2-1; maybe TRBD2 (6 bases). This CDR3 is 14 amino acids long. Germline CDR1 MNHNY, CDR2 SVGAGI (reference sequence). V lost 0 bases to trimming and J lost 8 bases, with 11 bases between them.

V usage is TRBV9 and J usage is TRBJ2-7; 7 bases agree with TRBD1. CDR1 and CDR2 (germline): SGDLS, YYNGEE. This CDR3 has 17 amino acids. Germline trimming cut 3 bases from V and 0 bases from J; bases unmatched to any gene: 12. The CDR3 sequence is CASSELNRDRNSYEQYF. The CDR3, as DNA: TGTGCCAGCAGCGAACTAAACCGGGACAGAAACTCCTACGAGCAGTACTTC.

This clone occurred a few times. The rearrangement links TRBV6-1 to TRBJ1-2; no reliable D call. The V end lost 3 bases, the J end lost 4 bases, and 9 bases lay between the germline ends. Per germline, CDR1 MNHNS and CDR2 SASEGT. This CDR3 region has 13 residues. The CDR3 loop reads CASSEQVIYGYTF. The CDR3 DNA is TGTGCCAGCAGTGAGCAGGTTATCTATGGCTACACCTTC.

The genes are TRBV7-2 and TRBJ1-2, with TRBD1 as a possible D gene (5 bases). The length of the CDR3 is 16 residues. The ends were cut back, 5 bases at V and 0 bases at J, with 16 bases in the middle. CDR1 and CDR2 from the germline V gene are SGHTA and FQGNSA. This chain's CDR3 is CASSPPRQTANYGYTF. For the CDR3, the DNA is TGTGCCAGCAGCCCCCCCCGGCAGACAGCTAACTATGGCTACACCTTC.

This sequence joins TRBV6-2 or TRBV6-3 and TRBJ2-1; TRBD1 aligns across 9 bases. The trim removed 0 bases at V and 4 bases at J, leaving 7 bases unmatched. This CDR3 has 17 residues. Germline V lookup: CDR1 MNHEY, CDR2 SVGEGT. The CDR3 sequence: CASSYSPTGGLYNEQFF. In DNA, the CDR3 is TGTGCCAGCAGTTACTCTCCCACAGGGGGCCTATACAATGAGCAGTTCTTC.

The genes are TRBV5-6 and TRBJ2-7; the D gene is possibly TRBD2 (5 bases). V lost 0 bases and J 2 bases, leaving 9 bases between the germline ends. The CDR3 has 14 residues. The germline V gene has CDR1 SGHDT and CDR2 YYEEEE. Here the CDR3 reads CASSLAGRAYEQYF. The CDR3 DNA reads TGTGCCAGCAGCTTGGCGGGGAGAGCCTACGAGCAGTACTTC.

The V gene is TRBV18, the J gene TRBJ1-2; TRBD1 matches 7 bases. Germline loops: CDR1 KGHSH, CDR2 LQKENI. The trim removed 3 bases at V and 8 bases at J, leaving 6 bases unmatched. This CDR3 is 13 amino acids long. The CDR3 spells CASSPGQSGGYTF. For the CDR3, the DNA is TGTGCCAGCTCACCGGGACAGTCCGGGGGCTACACCTTC.

This clone was detected once. The sample carries other DNA sequences with the same CDR3. The chain joins TRBV6-5 to TRBJ2-7; 8 nucleotides align to TRBD1. The V segment lost 6 bases and the J segment 1 base; nucleotides outside the gene matches: 2. CDR1 and CDR2 (germline): MNHEY, SVGAGI. This CDR3 is built from 13 residues. CDR3 sequence reads: CASRGTGSYEQYF. Here the CDR3 DNA reads TGTGCCAGCAGGGGGACAGGATCCTACGAGCAGTACTTC.

This rearrangement joins TRBV19 to TRBJ1-5; no reliable D call. The CDR3 loop spans 13 amino acids. CDR1 and CDR2 from the germline V gene are LNHDA and SQIVND (reference sequence). This CDR3 reads CASSRHLNQPQHF. The CDR3 bases are TGTGCGTCTAGCAGGCATTTAAATCAGCCCCAGCATTTT.

V is TRBV19 and J is TRBJ2-3, with TRBD2 matching 11 bases. The V and J ends lost 3 bases and 6 bases, in that order; junction bases with no gene match: 5. The CDR3 consists of 15 residues. Germline V lookup: CDR1 LNHDA, CDR2 SQIVND (reference sequence). Here the CDR3 reads CASSISSGGLDTQYF. For the CDR3, the DNA is TGTGCCAGTAGTATCTCTAGCGGGGGGTTGGATACGCAGTATTTT. Combining the CDR3 with reference TRBV19 and TRBJ2-3 gives the whole variable domain DGGITQSPKYLFRKEGQNVTLSCEQNLNHDAMYWYRQDPGQGLRLIYYSQIVNDFQKGDIAEGYSVSREKKESFPLTVTSAQKNPTAFYLCASSISSGGLDTQYFGPGTRLTVL.

The V call is TRBV7-2, the J call TRBJ2-5; TRBD2 is a possible D gene (5 bases). This CDR3 has 14 residues. V lost 0 bases and J lost 3, with 8 bases in between. Germline-derived CDR1 and CDR2 are SGHTA and FQGNSA. The CDR3 DNA sequence: TGTGCCAGCAGCTTAGCGTTGCGGGAAGAGACCCAGTACTTC. It translates to CASSLALREETQYF. Together with reference TRBV7-2 and TRBJ2-5, the CDR3 gives the full variable domain: GAGVSQSPSNKVTEKGKDVELRCDPISGHTALYWYRQSLGQGLEFLIYFQGNSAPDKSGLPSDRFSAERTGGSVSTLTIQRTQQEDSAVYLCASSLALREETQYFGPGTRLLVL.

The chain combines TRBV24-1 with TRBJ1-2, with D maybe TRBD1 (5 bases). V was clipped by 3 bases and J by 4 bases, with 8 bases between them. Per the germline V gene, CDR1 is KGHDR and CDR2 is SFDVKD. There are 13 residues in the CDR3. CDR3 sequence reads: CATSDGGTYGYTF. CDR3 DNA: TGTGCCACCAGTGATGGGGGGACCTATGGCTACACCTTC.

The rearrangement joins TRBV18 to TRBJ1-5; 7 bases are a match to TRBD1. The V and J ends lost 3 bases and 3 bases, in that order; junction bases with no gene match: 17. Germline loops: CDR1 KGHSH, CDR2 LQKENI. The CDR3 has 19 residues. The CDR3 here is CASSPLRTGSGGNNQPQHF. The CDR3 bases are TGTGCCAGCTCACCTCTGAGGACAGGATCGGGTGGTAACAATCAGCCCCAGCATTTT.

The chain carries TRBV6-5 and TRBJ1-6; D ambiguous. The germline V gene has CDR1 MNHEY and CDR2 SVGAGI. The CDR3 totals 15 residues. Trimming took 8 bases from V and 0 from J, leaving 11 bases between them. This CDR3 reads CASAGRSSYNSPLHF. The CDR3 DNA follows: TGTGCCAGCGCTGGGAGGAGCTCCTATAATTCACCCCTCCACTTT.

The rearrangement joins TRBV7-3 to TRBJ2-1; 12 positions agree with TRBD1. Germline values: CDR1 SGHTA, CDR2 FQGTGA. This CDR3 spans 14 amino acids. V shed 3 bases and J 10 bases; nucleotides not matched to a gene: 4. DNA of the CDR3: TGTGCCAGCAGCTTGGGACAGGGGGCTGGAGAGCAGTTCTTC. Translating gives CASSLGQGAGEQFF.

This clone was observed a handful of times. The chain carries TRBV5-1 and TRBJ2-7; D gene uncertain. CDR3 length: 15 residues. The germline V gene encodes CDR1 SGHRS and CDR2 YFSETQ. Trimming left V 2 bases short and J 0 bases short, with 12 bases between. The CDR3 nucleotides are TGCGCCAGCAGCTTAAACACCGCTAGCTCCTACGAGCAGTACTTC. It translates to CASSLNTASSYEQYF.

The rearrangement links TRBV18 to TRBJ1-2; tentative D call: TRBD1 (6 bases). Trimming pared 5 bases from V and 8 bases from J, leaving 12 bases between. Germline lookup yields CDR1 KGHSH and CDR2 LQKENI. This CDR3 comprises 12 residues. The DNA of the CDR3 is TGTGCCAGCTCAACAGGGCCAGGGGGCTACACCTTC. Its translation is CASSTGPGGYTF.

The chain links TRBV2 to TRBJ1-4; D is unclear. This CDR3 is built from 13 residues. Between the trimmed V and J ends, which lost 7 bases and 8 bases, there was a span of 14 bases. From germline, CDR1 is SNHLY and CDR2 FYNNEI. DNA of the CDR3: TGTGCCAGCACCCCCTTAGAGGGCGAAAAACTGTTTTTT. Protein sequence: CASTPLEGEKLFF.

J is TRBJ1-5 and V is TRBV7-2; weak D call: TRBD1 (6 bases). Trimming stripped 5 bases from V and 0 bases from J, with 11 bases between. The CDR3 is 15 residues long. Per the germline V gene, CDR1 is SGHTA and CDR2 is FQGNSA. Here the CDR3 DNA reads TGTGCCAGCAGCCGGACAGCTTATAGCAATCAGCCCCAGCATTTT. Residues: CASSRTAYSNQPQHF.

The chain links TRBV7-3 to TRBJ2-5; 8 bases match TRBD1. Losses at the gene ends were 5 bases for V and 5 bases for J; bases not matched to a gene: 13. The CDR3 runs to 16 residues. Germline CDR1 reads SGHTA; CDR2 reads FQGTGA. CDR3 residues: CASSPGQGIMGETQYF. Here the CDR3 DNA reads TGTGCCAGCAGCCCTGGACAGGGCATTATGGGGGAGACCCAGTACTTC.

The chain combines TRBV7-8 with TRBJ1-5; the D is unclear. This CDR3 spans 17 amino acids. In germline, CDR1 is SGHVS, CDR2 FQNEAQ. Trimming cost V 0 bases and J 0 bases, with 12 bases left between them. CDR3 sequence: CASSLAPGGNSNQPQHF. The CDR3, as DNA: TGTGCCAGCAGCTTAGCGCCAGGAGGGAATAGCAATCAGCCCCAGCATTTT.

This clone was observed a single time. The V call is TRBV5-8, the J call TRBJ1-2, with a tentative D call TRBD1 (5 bases). The CDR3 contains 14 residues. Germline CDR1 reads SGHTS; CDR2 reads YDEGEE. The V gene lost 2 bases and the J gene lost 5 bases, with 13 bases spanning the gap. CDR3 bases: TGTGCCAGCAGCTTCAGTTCCGGGGGATATGGCTACACCTTC. This sequence encodes CASSFSSGGYGYTF.